What follows are 32 T cell receptor beta chains derived from one specimen sequenced in a study of T cell responses to AZD1222 COVID-19 vaccine. Profiling relied on immunoSEQ multiplex PCR, and the TCRdb table lists in-frame clones only, not all of them. Of around 110,000 clones listed, approximately 89% were seen once; the top ten hold 22%. The sequenced sample was peripheral blood, obtained on day 0 of AZD1222 vaccination. These receptors all come from an adult in good health.

CDR3 in DNA: TGTGCCAGTAGTGCCCGGGGGTGGGAGACGAGGCGCGAGCAGTACTTC. Its translation: CASSARGWETRREQYF. The V call is TRBV19, the J call TRBJ2-7; possibly TRBD2 for D (6 bases). Trimming removed 5 bases at V and 6 bases at J, with 23 bases between. The CDR3 spans 16 residues. Germline loops: CDR1 LNHDA, CDR2 SQIVND (reference sequence).

CDR3 bases: TGTGCCTGGAGCGGGTCAAACACCATATATTTT. Its protein is CAWSGSNTIYF. The chain is built from TRBV30 and TRBJ1-3; D unclear. This CDR3 has 11 amino acids. Germline V gene sequence: CDR1 GTSNPN, CDR2 SVGIG (reference sequence). Trimming cost V 3 bases and J 6 bases, with 6 bases left between them.

This chain connects TRBV7-7 to TRBJ2-5; 9 bases align to TRBD1. The J segment lost 5 bases and the V segment lost 5 bases, leaving 3 bases of the junction unmatched. The germline CDR1 and CDR2 sequences are SSHAT and FNYEAQ (reference sequence). The CDR3 runs 13 residues. The CDR3, as DNA: TGTGCCAGCAGCCGGGACAGGGAGGAGACCCAGTACTTC. Encoded protein: CASSRDREETQYF.

The chain combines TRBV18 with TRBJ1-1; tentatively, D is TRBD1 (5 bases). V lost 6 bases to trimming and J lost 0 bases, with 20 bases between them. Germline CDR1 reads KGHSH; CDR2 reads LQKENI. The CDR3 loop spans 17 amino acids. In nucleotides, the CDR3 is TGTGCCAGCTCCCGTGACAGCCCTAATCTCATGAACACTGAAGCTTTCTTT. Amino acids: CASSRDSPNLMNTEAFF.

This clone was recorded only once. The V gene is TRBV15, the J gene TRBJ2-1, with a weak D call TRBD1 (5 bases). The CDR3 runs to 14 residues. V lost 5 bases, J lost 5 bases, and 13 bases lay in between. From germline, CDR1 is LNHNV and CDR2 YYDKDF (reference sequence). The CDR3, as DNA: TGTGCCACCAGCCGAAGGTGGACAAACAATGAGCAGTTCTTC. It specifies CATSRRWTNNEQFF. The whole variable domain, filled in from reference TRBV15 and TRBJ2-1, reads DAMVIQNPRYQVTQFGKPVTLSCSQTLNHNVMYWYQQKSSQAPKLLFHYYDKDFNNEADTPDNFQSRRPNTSFCFLDIRSPGLGDTAMYLCATSRRWTNNEQFFGPGTRLTVL.

The V gene is TRBV27, the J gene TRBJ2-5; perhaps TRBD1 as D (6 bases). Trimming pared 5 bases from V and 5 bases from J, leaving 12 bases between. The length of the CDR3 is 13 residues. Germline assignment: CDR1 MNHEY and CDR2 SMNVEV (reference sequence). Here the CDR3 reads CASSPRQGETQYF. The CDR3 bases are TGTGCCAGCAGTCCCCGCCAGGGGGAGACCCAGTACTTC.

This clone has only one observation. The chain recombines TRBV5-1 with TRBJ2-5; TRBD2 matches 14 bases. The CDR3 covers 19 residues. CDR1 and CDR2 (germline): SGHRS, YFSETQ. The V and J ends lost 3 bases and 0 bases, in that order; junction bases with no gene match: 10. In nucleotides, the CDR3 is TGCGCCAGCAGCTACTCTTTAGGACTAGCGGGGGGCGACCAAGAGACCCAGTACTTC. Amino acids: CASSYSLGLAGGDQETQYF.

The V call is TRBV7-9, the J call TRBJ1-6; 7 bases map to TRBD1. This CDR3 region has 18 residues. J lost 7 bases, V lost 5 bases, and 17 bases had no gene match. Germline CDR1 reads SEHNR; CDR2 reads FQNEAQ (reference sequence). The CDR3, as DNA: TGTGCCAGCAGCCGATACAGGGGATCAGGGTCCCCCAATTCACCCCTCCACTTT. The encoded protein is CASSRYRGSGSPNSPLHF.

This chain joins TRBV15 and TRBJ1-2; 8 bases match TRBD1. The germline V gene has CDR1 LNHNV and CDR2 YYDKDF (reference sequence). The CDR3 totals 14 residues. After removal of 7 bases from V and 7 bases from J, the junction contained 11 bases not matched to a gene. The CDR3 sequence: CATNPGQGTFGYTF. The CDR3 DNA follows: TGTGCCACCAACCCCGGACAGGGAACTTTTGGCTACACCTTC.

This chain links TRBV6-2 or TRBV6-3 with TRBJ2-5, with D unclear. The germline gives CDR1 MNHEY, CDR2 SVGEGT. V lost 2 bases to trimming and J lost 10 bases, with 14 bases between them. CDR3 length: 13 residues. CDR3 DNA sequence: TGTGCCAGCAGTTACCGGACGGCTTATGACCAGTACTTC. Its protein is CASSYRTAYDQYF.

The rearrangement uses TRBV3-1 (or the pseudogene TRBV3-2) and TRBJ1-4; perhaps TRBD1 as D (6 bases). Trimming removed 3 bases at V and 3 bases at J, with 14 bases between. Germline V lookup: CDR1 LGHDT, CDR2 YNNKEL (reference sequence). CDR3 size: 16 residues. The CDR3 DNA follows: TGTGCCAGCAGCCACACCCCAGGGGTTTCTAATGAAAAACTGTTTTTT. Its translation is CASSHTPGVSNEKLFF.

This clone was seen once. The chain joins TRBV19 to TRBJ2-1; 12 nucleotides line up with TRBD1. The germline CDR1 and CDR2 sequences are LNHDA and SQIVND (reference sequence). CDR3 length equals 17 residues. The junction had 8 bases not matched to a gene; V was cut back by 5 bases and J by 3 bases. The CDR3, as DNA: TGTGCCAGTAGTCCGGGACAGGGGGCGGATTTCTACAATGAGCAGTTCTTC. Translating it yields CASSPGQGADFYNEQFF. Looking up the rest from reference TRBV19 and TRBJ2-1 gives the full variable domain: DGGITQSPKYLFRKEGQNVTLSCEQNLNHDAMYWYRQDPGQGLRLIYYSQIVNDFQKGDIAEGYSVSREKKESFPLTVTSAQKNPTAFYLCASSPGQGADFYNEQFFGPGTRLTVL.

The V gene is TRBV18, the J gene TRBJ2-5, with 7 positions matching TRBD1. Germline loops: CDR1 KGHSH, CDR2 LQKENI. This CDR3 region has 17 residues. V gave up 6 bases and J gave up 1 base; unmatched junction bases: 14. The CDR3 reads CASSTINRAGGQETQYF. CDR3 nucleotide sequence: TGTGCCAGCTCGACCATAAACAGGGCAGGGGGCCAAGAGACCCAGTACTTC. Full variable domain (missing parts from reference TRBV18 and TRBJ2-5): NAGVMQNPRHLVRRRGQEARLRCSPMKGHSHVYWYRQLPEEGLKFMVYLQKENIIDESGMPKERFSAEFPKEGPSILRIQQVVRGDSAAYFCASSTINRAGGQETQYFGPGTRLLVL.

In its sample, this clone was seen a few times. Other DNA sequences in the sample encode the same CDR3. J is TRBJ1-2 and V is TRBV30; the D gene is possibly TRBD1 (6 bases). The germline V gene encodes CDR1 GTSNPN and CDR2 SVGIG (reference sequence). Between the trimmed V and J ends, which lost 3 bases and 2 bases, there was a span of 10 bases. The CDR3 runs 13 residues. For the CDR3, the DNA is TGTGCCTGGAGCCTACAGGGCAACTATGGCTACACCTTC. It encodes CAWSLQGNYGYTF.

This sequence joins TRBV12-2 and TRBJ1-2; the table's D gene call, TRBD1, was not cross checked with the DNA. TRBV12-2 is annotated as a pseudogene. This CDR3 comprises 20 residues. The CDR3 DNA is TGTGCAAGTCGCTTAACAAGCGGTAGGGACAGCCAGATATTCCACTATGGCTACACCTTC. This codes for CASRLTSGRDSQIFHYGYTF.

This clone was counted between two and nine times. In nucleotides, the CDR3 is TGTGCCAGTAGTATAGGTCGTTCACCCCTCCACTTT. This codes for CASSIGRSPLHF. V gene TRBV19 combines with J gene TRBJ1-6; D is ambiguous. CDR1 and CDR2 from the germline V gene are LNHDA and SQIVND (reference sequence). The CDR3 contains 12 residues. V was pared by 1 base and J by 9 bases, with 4 bases between.

J is TRBJ1-3 and V is TRBV4-3; D unresolved. The germline V gene encodes CDR1 LGHNA and CDR2 YSLEER. Trimming stripped 0 bases from V and 4 bases from J, with 7 bases between. The CDR3 has 14 residues. The CDR3 region has the DNA TGCGCCAGCAGCCAAGATCTCCAGGGAAACACCATATATTTT. Encoded protein: CASSQDLQGNTIYF.

This chain links TRBV5-1 with TRBJ2-5; 9 bases agree with TRBD1. Germline CDR1 reads SGHRS; CDR2 reads YFSETQ. Trimming at V came to 0 bases and at J to 5 bases, leaving 11 bases not matched to a gene. The CDR3 is made up of 17 amino acids. The CDR3 here is CASSLGRRTGEGETQYF. CDR3 DNA sequence: TGCGCCAGCAGCTTGGGTCGTCGGACAGGGGAAGGGGAGACCCAGTACTTC.

This clone was found once. The chain employs TRBV7-9 and TRBJ1-1; D is perhaps TRBD1 (6 bases). Trimming pared 2 bases from V and 9 bases from J, leaving 10 bases between. The V gene's germline CDR1 is SEHNR and CDR2 FQNEAQ (reference sequence). There are 12 residues in the CDR3. The DNA of the CDR3 is TGTGCCAGCAGCTTAAACAGGGACAAAGCTTTCTTT. It codes for CASSLNRDKAFF.

The chain carries TRBV29-1 and TRBJ2-5; a weak D match, TRBD2 (5 bases). The CDR3 has 13 amino acids. V was clipped by 2 bases and J by 1 base, with 8 bases between them. CDR1 is SQVTM, CDR2 ANQGSEA, per germline. The CDR3 DNA is TGCAGCGTTGAACCAGCGGCCCAAGAGACCCAGTACTTC. Translation: CSVEPAAQETQYF. Full variable domain (missing parts from reference TRBV29-1 and TRBJ2-5): SAVISQKPSRDICQRGTSLTIQCQVDSQVTMMFWYRQQPGQSLTLIATANQGSEATYESGFVIDKFPISRPNLTFSTLTVSNMSPEDSSIYLCSVEPAAQETQYFGPGTRLLVL.

The CDR3, as DNA: TGTGCCAGCAGCCCGTACGTCGGGGGAGGGCCTCCGAATTCACCCCTCCACTTT. Translation: CASSPYVGGGPPNSPLHF. The V and J genes are TRBV5-6 and TRBJ1-6; the D gene is possibly TRBD1 (5 bases). Looked up from germline, CDR1 is SGHDT and CDR2 is YYEEEE. The CDR3 is made up of 18 amino acids. V lost 4 bases and J 7 bases, leaving 24 bases between the germline ends.

The J gene is TRBJ1-2, the V gene TRBV2; 11 bases align to TRBD1. The junction had 11 bases not matched to a gene; V was cut back by 6 bases and J by 8 bases. CDR3 length: 15 amino acids. Germline V lookup: CDR1 SNHLY, CDR2 FYNNEI. CDR3 DNA sequence: TGTGCCAGCAGACCGGGACAGGGGGTTTTTAGAGGCTACACCTTC. It translates to CASRPGQGVFRGYTF.

This chain joins TRBV19 and TRBJ2-6; the D call may be TRBD1 or TRBD2 (5 bases each). The ends were cut back, 8 bases at V and 2 bases at J, with 7 bases in the middle. Germline V gene sequence: CDR1 LNHDA, CDR2 SQIVND (reference sequence). This CDR3 has 13 amino acids. In DNA, the CDR3 is TGTGCCAGTGGGACCGCTGGGGCCAACGTCCTGACTTTC. It yields the protein CASGTAGANVLTF.

The chain links TRBV29-1 to TRBJ1-3; D unresolved. With 6 bases removed from V and 0 bases from J, the gap between germline ends came to 9 bases. Looked up from germline, CDR1 is SQVTM and CDR2 is ANQGSEA. CDR3 length: 13 amino acids. CDR3 nucleotides: TGCAGCGTCACGACCAGCTCTGGAAACACCATATATTTT. The encoded protein is CSVTTSSGNTIYF. The variable domain in full, with the rest retrieved from reference TRBV29-1 and TRBJ1-3, is SAVISQKPSRDICQRGTSLTIQCQVDSQVTMMFWYRQQPGQSLTLIATANQGSEATYESGFVIDKFPISRPNLTFSTLTVSNMSPEDSSIYLCSVTTSSGNTIYFGEGSWLTVV.

This chain uses TRBV11-2 with TRBJ2-5, with 7 bases aligning to TRBD1. The germline V gene encodes CDR1 SGHAT and CDR2 FQNNGV. The CDR3 is 14 amino acids. The trim removed 5 bases at V and 1 base at J, leaving 4 bases unmatched. The CDR3 nucleotides read TGTGCCAGCAGCCGCGGACAGGTCCAAGAGACCCAGTACTTC. It yields the protein CASSRGQVQETQYF. The whole variable domain, remainder taken from reference TRBV11-2 and TRBJ2-5, is EAGVAQSPRYKIIEKRQSVAFWCNPISGHATLYWYQQILGQGPKLLIQFQNNGVVDDSQLPKDRFSAERLKGVDSTLKIQPAKLEDSAVYLCASSRGQVQETQYFGPGTRLLVL.

In DNA form, the CDR3 reads TGTGCCAGCAGCGGGGGGGGCACAGATACGCAGTATTTT. This sequence encodes CASSGGGTDTQYF. The chain couples TRBV11-3 to TRBJ2-3; 7 positions agree with TRBD2. The CDR3 sequence is 13 residues long. The trim removed 5 bases at V and 1 base at J, leaving 0 bases unmatched. Germline V CDR1 and CDR2: SGHNT, YENEEA.

In this sample, this clone turned up once. The chain has TRBV10-3 and TRBJ1-3; D is ambiguous. V dropped 7 bases and J dropped 2 bases, with 24 bases sitting between them. The CDR3 length is 18 residues. The germline V gene has CDR1 ENHRY and CDR2 SYGVKD. The CDR3 DNA is TGTGCCATCATGGCCCCCCCCACTCCCGGGAGGGCTGGAAACACCATATATTTT. It specifies CAIMAPPTPGRAGNTIYF.

V usage is TRBV6-5 and J usage is TRBJ1-5; D gene ambiguous. Germline lookup yields CDR1 MNHEY and CDR2 SVGAGI. This CDR3 contains 14 residues. Trimming left V 5 bases short and J 2 bases short, with 10 bases between. CDR3 sequence reads: CASSRAEGNQPQHF. In nucleotides, the CDR3 is TGTGCCAGCAGTCGGGCCGAGGGCAATCAGCCCCAGCATTTT.

The chain has TRBV6-5 and TRBJ2-7, with D uncertain. In germline, CDR1 is MNHEY, CDR2 SVGAGI. There are 15 residues in the CDR3. The V and J ends lost 0 bases and 2 bases respectively, with 11 bases between them. The CDR3 is CASSYSGRIPYEQYF. The DNA of the CDR3 is TGTGCCAGCAGTTACTCCGGCAGGATCCCCTACGAGCAGTACTTC.

The gene calls are TRBV13 and TRBJ1-2; 11 nucleotides align to TRBD1. V was pared by 8 bases and J by 7 bases, with 18 bases of the junction left unmatched. The CDR3 runs 17 residues. Germline-derived CDR1 and CDR2 are PRHDT and FYEKMQ (reference sequence). The DNA for the CDR3 is TGTGCCAGCGCCTCCCTTCTACCAGGACAGGGGGCATTTGGCTACACCTTC. Its protein product is CASASLLPGQGAFGYTF.

In this sample, this clone turned up once. The chain combines TRBV3-1 (or the pseudogene TRBV3-2) with TRBJ1-5; D gene ambiguous. Germline V gene sequence: CDR1 LGHDT, CDR2 YNNKEL (reference sequence). Trimming removed 0 bases at V and 6 bases at J, with 6 bases between. The CDR3 contains 13 residues. The DNA of the CDR3 is TGTGCCAGCAGCCAAGATTGGAGTCAGCCCCAGCATTTT. Protein: CASSQDWSQPQHF.

V and J are TRBV7-2 and TRBJ2-1; TRBD2 matches 15 bases. Trimming cost V 5 bases and J 4 bases; bases outside gene matches: 6. CDR3 length: 17 residues. Per the germline V gene, CDR1 is SGHTA and CDR2 is FQGNSA. This CDR3 is CASSARTSGGAYNEQFF. The CDR3 DNA reads TGTGCCAGCAGCGCCCGGACTAGCGGGGGGGCTTACAATGAGCAGTTCTTC.